The rows below give T cell receptor beta chains drawn from one sample of a study of T cell repertoires in cytomegalovirus infection. TCRdb analysed the reads with MiXCR anew, one entry per CDR3 protein. The repertoire includes some 400,000 distinct CDR3 sequences, approximately 18% of them detected once, and approximately 10% sits in the top ten. Material for sequencing was PBMCs. Every receptor here comes from a human donor in good health (CMV status not recorded). Some clones in this sample may be carry-over from other donors' samples. Both conserved end residues are part of each CDR3. D genes are given only for firm matches. Some rows mark clone size as missing; the rest say once, few, many or name a class of expanded clone.

v_gene	abundance	d_gene	j_gene	CDR3nt	CDR3aa
TRBV6-2/TRBV6-3	few	TRBD1	TRBJ1-5	TGTGCCAGCAGTCGGGGAGCAGGGGGCTATAGCAATCAGCCCCAGCATTTT	CASSRGAGGYSNQPQHF
TRBV7-2	many	NA	TRBJ1-1	TGTGCCAGCAGCCCCCAGGTGAACACTGAAGCTTTCTTT	CASSPQVNTEAFF
TRBV11-2	few	NA	TRBJ2-5	TGTGCCAGCAGCTCCCAGCCGGACAAACAAGAGACCCAGTACTTC	CASSSQPDKQETQYF
TRBV7-8	few	NA	TRBJ2-1	TGTGCCAGCAGCCAGCTCGGGGGCGCCGCCTACAATGAGCAGTTCTTC	CASSQLGGAAYNEQFF
TRBV7-8	many	NA	TRBJ2-1	TGTGCCAGCAGCTTTCTGAGAAGCGGTTCCAATGAGCAGTTCTTC	CASSFLRSGSNEQFF
TRBV12-3/TRBV12-4	NA	NA	TRBJ2-3	TGTGCCAGCAGTTTATCGACCAGCCCGAGCACAGATACGCAGTATTTT	CASSLSTSPSTDTQYF
TRBV7-8	NA	NA	TRBJ1-5	TGTGCCAGCAGCTTTTTGAGGTTTACTAATCAGCCCCAGCATTTT	CASSFLRFTNQPQHF
TRBV7-6	many	NA	TRBJ2-3	TGTGCCAGCAGCTTATCGGGACAATCCATCACAGATACGCAGTATTTT	CASSLSGQSITDTQYF
TRBV29-1	NA	NA	TRBJ1-2	TGCAGCGCTGGGCGGGAAGCCCTTGGCTATGGCTACACCTTC	CSAGREALGYGYTF
TRBV7-8	NA	NA	TRBJ2-3	TGTGCCAGCAGCTTAGAGCTCCATAGCACAGATACGCAGTATTTT	CASSLELHSTDTQYF
TRBV14	few	NA	TRBJ2-1	TGTGCCAGCAGCCATCAAGACAGCTACAATGAGCAGTTCTTC	CASSHQDSYNEQFF
TRBV2	NA	NA	TRBJ1-4	TGTGCCAGCGGAGATACAACTAATGAAAAACTGTTTTTT	CASGDTTNEKLFF
TRBV12-3/TRBV12-4	few	TRBD1	TRBJ2-5	TGTGCCAGCAGCGAACAGGGGAGAGTGGGGACCCAGTACTTC	CASSEQGRVGTQYF
TRBV6-1	few	NA	TRBJ1-5	TGTGCCAGCAGCACAGGGAACAATCAGCCCCAGCATTTT	CASSTGNNQPQHF
TRBV29-1	few	NA	TRBJ2-3	TGCAGCGTTGAAGATTACCCGGGACCGGGGAGCACAGATACGCAGTATTTT	CSVEDYPGPGSTDTQYF
TRBV6-5	few	TRBD1	TRBJ2-3	TGTGCCAGCAGTTACCTTACCGGGACAGGGGGCACAGATACGCAGTATTTT	CASSYLTGTGGTDTQYF
TRBV28	many	TRBD1	TRBJ2-7	TGTGCCAGCAGTTTAGGTCGGGACAGGGCCTACGAGCAGTACTTC	CASSLGRDRAYEQYF
TRBV6-2/TRBV6-3	NA	NA	TRBJ2-5	TGTGCCAGCAGTCAAGACCTTTTGGAGACCCAGTACTTC	CASSQDLLETQYF
TRBV7-2	NA	NA	TRBJ2-1	TGTGCCAGCAGCTTCGGGGATCGCGACTACAATGAGCAGTTCTTC	CASSFGDRDYNEQFF
TRBV19	NA	NA	TRBJ1-5	TGTGCCAGTAGTATGGGAGGCCAGCCCCAGCATTTT	CASSMGGQPQHF
TRBV27	NA	NA	TRBJ1-2	TGTGCCAGCAGCCCAAGGTCTCAGGGGCCCCACTATGGCTACACCTTC	CASSPRSQGPHYGYTF
TRBV12-3/TRBV12-4	few	TRBD1	TRBJ2-2	TGTGCCAGCAGCTGGACAGGACTCGACACCGGGGAGCTGTTTTTT	CASSWTGLDTGELFF
TRBV20-1	NA	NA	TRBJ2-3	TGCAGTGCTACGCCTCACGATACGCAGTATTTT	CSATPHDTQYF
TRBV12-3/TRBV12-4	many	TRBD2	TRBJ2-7	TGTGCCAGCAGCCCCCCGGTAGCGGGAACCTACGAGCAGTACTTC	CASSPPVAGTYEQYF
TRBV5-5	NA	NA	TRBJ2-3	TGTGCCAGCAGCAAGGACCCGGGGGGCGGGATAGATACGCAGTATTTT	CASSKDPGGGIDTQYF
TRBV2	NA	NA	TRBJ2-2	TGTGCCAGCAACATAGGTCATCCCGGGGAGCTGTTTTTT	CASNIGHPGELFF
TRBV19	many	TRBD1	TRBJ1-1	TGTGCCAGTAGTATAGTTCCGGGACAGGGGCCCTCTGAAGCTTTCTTT	CASSIVPGQGPSEAFF
TRBV6-2/TRBV6-3	NA	NA	TRBJ2-1	TGTGCCAGCAGTCGAGGGTCCCTCGGTAATGAGCAGTTCTTC	CASSRGSLGNEQFF
TRBV4-3	NA	NA	TRBJ2-3	TGCGCCAGCAGCCAAGACGCGCGACGGGATACGCAGTATTTT	CASSQDARRDTQYF
TRBV7-2	many	TRBD2	TRBJ2-3	TGTGCCAGCACCCTACGGGGTAGGAGGGCTAGCGGGAGGCCAGATACGCAGTATTTT	CASTLRGRRASGRPDTQYF
TRBV15	NA	NA	TRBJ1-2	TGTGCCACCAGCAGATACAGGCTAGATAACTATGGCTACACCTTC	CATSRYRLDNYGYTF
TRBV15	NA	NA	TRBJ1-5	TGTGCCACCAGCAGAGTCGGGAAAGGACAGCCCCAGCATTTT	CATSRVGKGQPQHF
TRBV7-8	many	NA	TRBJ2-5	TGTGCCAGCAGCTTAGGCGTAATTCGAGAGACCCAGTACTTC	CASSLGVIRETQYF